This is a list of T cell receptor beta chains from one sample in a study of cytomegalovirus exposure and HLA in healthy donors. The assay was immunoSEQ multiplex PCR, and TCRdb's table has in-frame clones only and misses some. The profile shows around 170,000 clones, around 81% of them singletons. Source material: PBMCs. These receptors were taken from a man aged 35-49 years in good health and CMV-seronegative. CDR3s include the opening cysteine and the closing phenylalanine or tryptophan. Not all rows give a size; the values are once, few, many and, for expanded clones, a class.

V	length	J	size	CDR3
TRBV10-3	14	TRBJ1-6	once	CAINSAAGNSPLHF
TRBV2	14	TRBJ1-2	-	CASSEQGAMGGYTF
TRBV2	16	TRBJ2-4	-	CASSELTSGSGDIQYF
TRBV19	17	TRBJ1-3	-	CASSKLRQGYSGNTIYF
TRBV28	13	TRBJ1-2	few	CASSLNVGAGYTF
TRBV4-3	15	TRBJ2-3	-	CASSTTSGVTDTQYF
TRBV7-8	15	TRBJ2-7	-	CASSLGVRVSVEQYF
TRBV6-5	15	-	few	CASRISGGPSYEQYF
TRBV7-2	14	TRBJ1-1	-	CASSLQGGNTEAFF
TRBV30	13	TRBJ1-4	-	CAWTDRLWEKLFF
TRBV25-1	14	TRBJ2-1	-	CASSEAGSYNEQFF
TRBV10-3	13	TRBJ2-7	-	CAISGRGNYEQYF
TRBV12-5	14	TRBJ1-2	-	CASGLVSYSGGYTF